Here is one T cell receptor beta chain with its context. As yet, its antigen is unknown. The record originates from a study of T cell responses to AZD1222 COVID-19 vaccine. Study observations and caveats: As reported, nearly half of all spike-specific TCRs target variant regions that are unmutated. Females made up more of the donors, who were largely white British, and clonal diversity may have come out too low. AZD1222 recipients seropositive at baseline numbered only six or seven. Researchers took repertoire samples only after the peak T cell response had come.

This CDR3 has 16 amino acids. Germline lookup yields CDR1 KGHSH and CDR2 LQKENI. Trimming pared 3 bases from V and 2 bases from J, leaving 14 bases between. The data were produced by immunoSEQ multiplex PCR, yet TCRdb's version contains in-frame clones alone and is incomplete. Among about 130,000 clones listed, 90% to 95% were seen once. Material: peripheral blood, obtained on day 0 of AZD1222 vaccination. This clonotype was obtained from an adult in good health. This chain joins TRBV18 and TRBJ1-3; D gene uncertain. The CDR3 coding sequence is TGTGCCAGCTCACCCCTCGTAATGGATCCTGGAAACACCATATATTTT. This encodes CASSPLVMDPGNTIYF.